A selection of T cell receptor beta chains follows, all from one sample in a study of cytomegalovirus exposure and HLA in healthy donors. The assay was immunoSEQ multiplex PCR, and TCRdb's table has in-frame clones only and misses some. This sample has about 160,000 clones, with approximately 79% found just once. The specimen was PBMCs. The source of these receptors is a man aged 35 to 55 in good health and CMV-seronegative. The conserved cysteine and the conserved F or W are not part of the CDR3 here. Fields, in order: J gene, V gene, CDR3 length, CDR3 protein.

>TRBJ2-3|TRBV5-1|12
ASSFPADGGGQY
>TRBJ2-7|TRBV5-1|13
ASSLGDTRGYEQY
>TRBJ1-2|TRBV7-9|10
SSSPDTGAQT
>TRBJ1-5|TRBV6-1|14
ASSEQGQGFNQPQH
>TRBJ1-1|TRBV5-8|14
ASSLDFRAANTEAF
>TRBJ2-1|TRBV6-4|13
ASSGLASSYNEQF
>TRBJ1-4|TRBV28|10
ASVNPQEKLF
>TRBJ2-3|TRBV27|11
ASSLGTTGTQY
>TRBJ1-1|TRBV30|9
AWSGLREAF
>TRBJ2-7|TRBV11-2|15
ASSLVLSGTGIYEQY
>TRBJ2-7|TRBV5-1|8
ATSREGQY
>TRBJ2-2|TRBV7-8|11
ASSTPVTGELF
>TRBJ2-7|TRBV29-1|9
SARDRYEQY
>TRBJ2-5|TRBV6-6|12
ASSQTGGRETQY
>TRBJ2-7|TRBV5-4|13
ASSVNRGVVVEQY
>TRBJ2-5|TRBV5-1|12
ASIAQGLGETQY
>TRBJ2-5|TRBV15|13
ATSRDQGGVETQY
>TRBJ2-7|TRBV5-1|11
ASSLESRSEQY
>TRBJ1-3|TRBV6-1|12
ASIVGLAGNTIY
>TRBJ2-3|TRBV10-3|12
AIAAGGRSDTQY
>TRBJ2-7|TRBV7-2|11
ASSSPTIYEQY
>TRBJ2-1|TRBV9|11
ASSVGSGSDEF
>TRBJ2-7|TRBV5-1|11
ASSFGQEQEQY
>TRBJ2-1|TRBV29-1|14
SVEVGKLAGHNEQF
>TRBJ2-1|TRBV19|15
ASSMPRDRGSYNEQF
>TRBJ2-3|TRBV7-2|13
ASSLLGGGTDTQY
>TRBJ1-4|TRBV27|11
ASSFGGVEKLF
>TRBJ2-5|TRBV10-3|10
AISAVQETQY
>TRBJ2-5|TRBV5-1|14
ASTQGTSGPQETQY
>TRBJ2-3|TRBV2|13
ASSEGAGRTDTQY
>TRBJ1-5|TRBV2|11
ASNIYSNQPQH
>TRBJ1-2|TRBV28|13
ASSLRQGKWYGYT
>TRBJ2-5|TRBV14|15
ASSQDMDRVLPETQY